The rows below give T cell receptor beta chains drawn from one sample of a study of radiotherapy plus CTLA-4 blockade in lung cancer. The assay was immunoSEQ multiplex PCR, and TCRdb's table has in-frame clones only and misses some. The sample lists about 40,000 clones, 75% occurring once. This sample comprised peripheral blood, obtained from a patient treated with radiotherapy plus ipilimumab. These receptors came from a human donor with non-small cell lung cancer who had stable disease on radiotherapy plus ipilimumab. The conserved cysteine and the conserved F or W are not part of the CDR3 here. Each record gives: V gene, J gene, CDR3 length, CDR3 protein.

>TRBV5-6|TRBJ1-2|13
ASRVGPRGAYGYT
>TRBV18|TRBJ2-1|14
ASSAPRGQGQDEQF
>TRBV7-9|TRBJ2-7|13
ASSLGGSESYEQY
>TRBV2|TRBJ2-1|13
ASSARGRVNNEQF
>TRBV27|TRBJ2-3|13
ASSRQGASTDTQY
>TRBV7-2|TRBJ1-6|11
ASSQQGSSPLH
>TRBV7-2|TRBJ1-1|11
ASSRAGVPEAF
>TRBV6-5|TRBJ1-2|13
ASSYSWGGVRGYT
>TRBV5-8|TRBJ1-5|13
ASSSGQGSNQPQH
>TRBV11-3|TRBJ1-4|16
ASSLDRWSTAGEGKLF
>TRBV29-1|TRBJ2-2|13
SVGGGGYVAGELF
>TRBV4-1|TRBJ1-1|12
ASSQEAGLTEAF
>TRBV30|TRBJ2-2|14
AWSRAGPRNTGELF
>TRBV27|TRBJ2-7|13
ASSLAPRGSYEQY
>TRBV19|TRBJ1-2|11
ASNPTGDYGYT
>TRBV18|TRBJ1-2|13
ASSVQGTGQFGYT